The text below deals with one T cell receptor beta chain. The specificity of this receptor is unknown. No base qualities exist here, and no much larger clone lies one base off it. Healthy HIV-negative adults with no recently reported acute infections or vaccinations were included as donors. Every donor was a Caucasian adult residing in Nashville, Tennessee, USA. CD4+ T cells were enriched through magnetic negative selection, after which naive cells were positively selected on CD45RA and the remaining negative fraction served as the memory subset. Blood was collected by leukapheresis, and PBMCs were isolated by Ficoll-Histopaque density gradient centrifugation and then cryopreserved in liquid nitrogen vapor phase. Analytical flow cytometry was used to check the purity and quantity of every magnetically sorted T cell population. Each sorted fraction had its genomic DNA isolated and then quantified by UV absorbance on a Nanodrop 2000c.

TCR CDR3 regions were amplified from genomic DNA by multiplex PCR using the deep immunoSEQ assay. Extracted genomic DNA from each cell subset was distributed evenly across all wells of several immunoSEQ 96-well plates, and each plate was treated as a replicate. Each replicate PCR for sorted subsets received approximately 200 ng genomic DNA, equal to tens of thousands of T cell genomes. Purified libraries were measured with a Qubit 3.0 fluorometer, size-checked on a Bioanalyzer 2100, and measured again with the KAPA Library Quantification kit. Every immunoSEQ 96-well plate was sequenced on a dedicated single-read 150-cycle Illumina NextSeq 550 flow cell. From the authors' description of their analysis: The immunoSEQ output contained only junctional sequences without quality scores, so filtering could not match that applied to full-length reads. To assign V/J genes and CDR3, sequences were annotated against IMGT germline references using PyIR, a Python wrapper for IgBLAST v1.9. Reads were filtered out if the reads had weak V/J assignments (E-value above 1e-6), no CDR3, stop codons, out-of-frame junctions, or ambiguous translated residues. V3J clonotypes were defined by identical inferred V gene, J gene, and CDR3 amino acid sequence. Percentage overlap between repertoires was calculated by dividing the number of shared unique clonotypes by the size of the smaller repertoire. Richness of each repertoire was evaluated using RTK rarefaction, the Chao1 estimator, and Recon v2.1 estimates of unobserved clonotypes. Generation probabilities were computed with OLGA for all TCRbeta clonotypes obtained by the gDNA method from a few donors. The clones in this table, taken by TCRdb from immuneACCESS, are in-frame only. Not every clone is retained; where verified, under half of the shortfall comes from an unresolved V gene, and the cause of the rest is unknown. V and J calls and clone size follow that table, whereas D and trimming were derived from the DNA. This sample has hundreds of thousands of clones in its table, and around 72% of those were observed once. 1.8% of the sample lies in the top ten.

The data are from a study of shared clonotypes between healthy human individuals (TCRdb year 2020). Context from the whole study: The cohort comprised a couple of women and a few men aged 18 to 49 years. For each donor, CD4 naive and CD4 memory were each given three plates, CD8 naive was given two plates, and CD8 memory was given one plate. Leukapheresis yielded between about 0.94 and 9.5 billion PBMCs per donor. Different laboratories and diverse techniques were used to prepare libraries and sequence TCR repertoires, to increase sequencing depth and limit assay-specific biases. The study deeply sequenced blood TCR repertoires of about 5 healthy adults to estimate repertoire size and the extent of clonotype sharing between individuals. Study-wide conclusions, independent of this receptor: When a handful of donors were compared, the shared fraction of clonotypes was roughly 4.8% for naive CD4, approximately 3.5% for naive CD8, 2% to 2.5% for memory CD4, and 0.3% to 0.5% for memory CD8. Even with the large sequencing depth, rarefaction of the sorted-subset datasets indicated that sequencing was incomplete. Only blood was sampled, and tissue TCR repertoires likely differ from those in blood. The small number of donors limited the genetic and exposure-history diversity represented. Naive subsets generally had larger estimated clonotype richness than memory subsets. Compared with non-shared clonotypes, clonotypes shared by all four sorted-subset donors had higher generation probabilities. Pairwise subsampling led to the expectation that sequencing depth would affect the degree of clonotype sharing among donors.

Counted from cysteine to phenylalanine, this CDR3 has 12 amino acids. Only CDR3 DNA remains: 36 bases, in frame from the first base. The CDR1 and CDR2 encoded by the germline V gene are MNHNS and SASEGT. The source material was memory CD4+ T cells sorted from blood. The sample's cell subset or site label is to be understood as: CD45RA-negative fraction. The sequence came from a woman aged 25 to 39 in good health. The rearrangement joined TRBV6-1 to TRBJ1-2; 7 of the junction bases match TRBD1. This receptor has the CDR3 CASPGTADGYTF. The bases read TGTGCATCCCCCGGGACAGCGGATGGCTACACCTTC.